This TCR beta chain was observed in a study of T-cell reconstitution after alpha-beta-depleted transplantation in children. Study outcomes and limitations: Several hundred expanded graft clones reportedly were the source of alpha-beta T cells about two months after transplant. Counts and diversity of T cells one year after transplant came mostly from newly produced T cells.

Unique molecular identifiers tagged the TCRbeta library. TCRdb reanalysed the PCR reads using MiXCR and keeps one entry per CDR3 protein. The data contain over 150,000 distinct CDR3 sequences, approximately 6% of them singletons. This CDR3 is 13 amino acids long. Trimming removed 5 bases at V and 2 bases at J, with 10 bases between. Germline-derived CDR1 and CDR2 are SEHNR and FQNEAQ (reference sequence). This clonotype was observed many times. The antigen remains unidentified. The sequenced sample was PBMCs, obtained before TCRalphabeta/CD19-depleted stem cell transplant. The receptor was derived from a girl under three years old with combined immunodeficiency, due to receive a stem cell transplant. The chain employs TRBV7-9 and TRBJ2-7; a possible D gene is TRBD2 (5 bases). The CDR3, as DNA: TGTGCCAGCAGCCCGGGCGGGCCCTACGAGCAGTACTTC. Translating gives CASSPGGPYEQYF.